The clone carrying this T cell receptor (beta chain) came up once. The CDR3 length is 14 residues. Germline CDR1 and CDR2: LNHDA and SQIVND (reference sequence). Losses at the gene ends were 3 bases for V and 6 bases for J; bases not matched to a gene: 5. The data belong to a study of blood T cell repertoires in COVID-19. As for the study in general: There were acute and convalescent COVID-19 samples, and they came from the United States, Italy and Spain. Nucleic acid was either cDNA or gDNA, and it came from T cells, B-cell-depleted T cells, or PBMCs.

As processed by the authors: The assay estimated nucleated cells by amplifying reference gene primers. TCRdb's copy holds only in-frame clones and misses some; the assay was immunoSEQ multiplex PCR. Clone size and V and J calls were adopted from that table, with D and trimming inferred from the DNA. The table includes around 200,000 clones, about 88% detected once. The sequenced sample was peripheral blood. This receptor was identified in a middle-aged man with active or convalescent COVID-19. V gene TRBV19 combines with J gene TRBJ2-7; 10 bases align to TRBD1. The CDR3 sequence: CASSIPGQGFEQYF. CDR3 DNA sequence: TGTGCCAGTAGTATCCCGGGACAGGGGTTCGAGCAGTACTTC.